This T cell receptor (beta chain) emerged from a study of blood T cell repertoires in COVID-19. Germline CDR1 reads LNHNV; CDR2 reads YYDKDF (reference sequence). Trimming took 0 bases from V and 5 from J, leaving 13 bases between them. CDR3 length: 15 residues. Profiled with immunoSEQ multiplex PCR; TCRdb holds only in-frame clones, not every one. Seen here are 160,000 or so clones, around 83% observed once, and the top ten hold roughly 15%. The sequence was obtained from a man aged 50-60 years who had recovered from COVID-19. What was sequenced was PBMCs or T cells enriched from blood (not recorded which). The chain carries TRBV15 and TRBJ1-2; D perhaps matches TRBD1 (6 bases). CDR3 coding DNA: TGTGCCACCAGCAGAGATCTGGGGGCGTCTTATGGCTACACCTTC. As protein: CATSRDLGASYGYTF.